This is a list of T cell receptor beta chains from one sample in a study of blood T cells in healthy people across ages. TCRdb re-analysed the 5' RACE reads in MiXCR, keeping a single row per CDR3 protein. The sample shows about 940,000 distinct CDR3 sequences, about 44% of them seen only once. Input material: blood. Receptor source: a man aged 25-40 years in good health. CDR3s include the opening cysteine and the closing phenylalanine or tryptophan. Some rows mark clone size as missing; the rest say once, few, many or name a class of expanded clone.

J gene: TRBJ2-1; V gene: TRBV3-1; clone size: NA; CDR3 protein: CASSQDFQGGEQFF
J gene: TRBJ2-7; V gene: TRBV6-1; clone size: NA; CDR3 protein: CASSEAQGSYEQYF
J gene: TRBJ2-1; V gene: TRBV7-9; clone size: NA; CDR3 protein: CASTTGTTGGEFF
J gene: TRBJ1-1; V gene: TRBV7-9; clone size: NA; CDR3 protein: CASSRKGVESTEAFF
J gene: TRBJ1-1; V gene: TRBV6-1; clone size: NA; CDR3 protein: CASSAGRAGTEAFF
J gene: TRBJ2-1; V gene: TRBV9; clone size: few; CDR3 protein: CASSVDRVAGRYYNEQFF
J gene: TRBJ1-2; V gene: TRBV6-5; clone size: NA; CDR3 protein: CASSYSDGKNYGYTF
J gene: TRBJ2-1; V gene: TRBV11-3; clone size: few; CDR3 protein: CASSLGGAFNEQFF
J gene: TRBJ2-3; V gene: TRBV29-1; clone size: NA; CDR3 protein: CSVEPINDDTQYF
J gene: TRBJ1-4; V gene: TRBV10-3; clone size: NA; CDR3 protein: CAISEPGQGAEKLFF
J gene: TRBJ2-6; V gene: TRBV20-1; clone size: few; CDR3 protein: CSARGPSLNSGANVLTF
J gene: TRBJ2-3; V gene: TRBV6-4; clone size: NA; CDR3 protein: CASSEGQGDAYF
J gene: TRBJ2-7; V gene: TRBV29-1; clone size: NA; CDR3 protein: CSVVDRGSYEQYF
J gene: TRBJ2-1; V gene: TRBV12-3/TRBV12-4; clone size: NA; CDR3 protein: CASQSQKAGGGNEQFF
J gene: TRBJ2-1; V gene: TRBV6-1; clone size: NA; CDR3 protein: CASSEGSVLNEQFF
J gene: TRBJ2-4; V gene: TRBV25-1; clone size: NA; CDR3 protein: CASSKSTGRDHIQYF
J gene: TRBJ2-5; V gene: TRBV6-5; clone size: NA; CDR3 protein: CASSGLAGDQETQYF
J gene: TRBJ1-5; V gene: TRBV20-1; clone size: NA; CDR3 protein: CSAPRTGNQPQHF
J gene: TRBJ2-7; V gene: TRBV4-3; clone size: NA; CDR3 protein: CASSQVAAGGTNEQYF
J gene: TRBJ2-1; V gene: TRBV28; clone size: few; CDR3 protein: CASRPGTSAYNEQFF
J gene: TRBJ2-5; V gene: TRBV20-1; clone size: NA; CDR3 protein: CSASPSSGGNQETQYF
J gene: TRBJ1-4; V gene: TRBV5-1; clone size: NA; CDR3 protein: CASSPGQGEYEKLFF
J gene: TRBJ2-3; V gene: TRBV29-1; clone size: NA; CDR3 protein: CSVAPGSSSTDTQYF
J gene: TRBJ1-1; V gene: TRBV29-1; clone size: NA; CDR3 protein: CSGDGSSRKEAFF
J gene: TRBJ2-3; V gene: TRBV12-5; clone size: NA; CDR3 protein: CASGLFNADTQYF
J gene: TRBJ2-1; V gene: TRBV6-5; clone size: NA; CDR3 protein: CASSYNRAPGNEQFF
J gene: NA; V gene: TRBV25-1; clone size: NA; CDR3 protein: CASSDGQGIYNEQYF
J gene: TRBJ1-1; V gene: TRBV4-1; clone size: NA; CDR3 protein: CASSQDYLRRGLTEAFF
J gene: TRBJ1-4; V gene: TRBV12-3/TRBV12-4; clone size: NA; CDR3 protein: CASSFTSGVGNEKLFF
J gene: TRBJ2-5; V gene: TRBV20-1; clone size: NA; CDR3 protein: CSVRVGSETQYF
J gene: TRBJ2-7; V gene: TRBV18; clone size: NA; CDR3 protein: CASSPSRGGTVSYEQYF
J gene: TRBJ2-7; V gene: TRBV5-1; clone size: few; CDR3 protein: CASSLATGRSEQYF
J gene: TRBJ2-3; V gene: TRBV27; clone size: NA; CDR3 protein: CASRNSDTDTQYF
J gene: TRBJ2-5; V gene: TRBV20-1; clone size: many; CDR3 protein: CSAPTGKETQYF
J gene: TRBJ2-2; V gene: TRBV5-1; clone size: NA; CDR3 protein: CASSFPRTGGSTGELFF